This T cell receptor beta chain was found in a study of blood T cell repertoires in COVID-19. For the study at large: Samples came from the United States, Italy and Spain, spanning acute and convalescent COVID-19.

TCRdb keeps only in-frame clones here, not all; method: immunoSEQ multiplex PCR. The table includes approximately 25,000 clones, roughly nine tenths detected once. CDR3 length equals 14 residues. Trimming removed 5 bases at V and 4 bases at J, with 14 bases between. The germline gives CDR1 MDHEN, CDR2 SYDVKM. The source is a man aged 70-80 years with active COVID-19. V gene TRBV28 combines with J gene TRBJ1-2; unclear D gene. Input material: peripheral blood. CDR3 DNA: TGTGCCAGCAGTCCACGATTCACTTTCTATGGCTACACCTTC. This gives the protein CASSPRFTFYGYTF.